The clone carrying this T cell receptor (beta chain) was counted once. The CDR3 is made up of 16 amino acids. Germline V CDR1 and CDR2: SGHDN, FVKESK. V shed 0 bases and J shed 4 bases, with 13 bases lying between them. Data came from immunoSEQ multiplex PCR; TCRdb stores just in-frame clones and leaves some out. The table includes more than 85,000 clones, over 75% detected once. This entry is derived from a study of blood T cell repertoires in COVID-19. Study-wide context: Specimens from acute and convalescent COVID-19 originated in the United States, Italy and Spain. T cells, B-cell-depleted T cells, or PBMCs provided the cDNA or gDNA that served as material.

This TCR was recovered from a man aged 50-60 years with acute or convalescent COVID-19. The sequenced sample was peripheral blood. The chain carries TRBV14 and TRBJ1-5; D may be TRBD1 (6 bases). The CDR3 sequence is CASSQEGRGWNQPQHF. For the CDR3, the DNA is TGTGCCAGCAGCCAAGAGGGCAGGGGCTGGAATCAGCCCCAGCATTTT. Complete variable domain (other parts from reference TRBV14 and TRBJ1-5): EAGVTQFPSHSVIEKGQTVTLRCDPISGHDNLYWYRRVMGKEIKFLLHFVKESKQDESGMPNNRFLAERTGGTYSTLKVQPAELEDSGVYFCASSQEGRGWNQPQHFGDGTRLSIL.